This T cell receptor beta chain was found in a study of blood T cell repertoires in COVID-19. About the study: COVID-19 samples from acute and convalescent phases originated in the United States, Italy and Spain.

Germline trimming cut 2 bases from V and 7 bases from J; bases unmatched to any gene: 11. The CDR3 consists of 16 residues. Germline-derived CDR1 and CDR2 are SGHTA and FQGNSA. Authors' analysis steps: For nucleated cells, counts were estimated from reference gene primer amplification. Clones were read by immunoSEQ multiplex PCR, and TCRdb kept only the in-frame ones, dropping some. Clone size and the V and J calls come from that table; the DNA yielded D and trimming. The table has 250,000 to 300,000 clones, around 89% seen once. The TCR comes from a man aged 35-49 years with acute or convalescent COVID-19. This chain joins TRBV7-2 and TRBJ2-1, with 7 bases matching TRBD2. The sample taken for sequencing was peripheral blood. The CDR3 loop reads CASSLYGGGWGNEQFF. Here the CDR3 DNA reads TGTGCCAGCAGCTTATACGGCGGGGGTTGGGGGAATGAGCAGTTCTTC. Together with reference TRBV7-2 and TRBJ2-1, the CDR3 gives the full variable domain: GAGVSQSPSNKVTEKGKDVELRCDPISGHTALYWYRQSLGQGLEFLIYFQGNSAPDKSGLPSDRFSAERTGGSVSTLTIQRTQQEDSAVYLCASSLYGGGWGNEQFFGPGTRLTVL.